This TCR beta chain was retrieved from a study of beta chain features in type 1 diabetes. General study points: Patients with Type 1 diabetes showed moderately but significantly shorter TCRB CDR3s in all four CD4+ subsets.

About this clone: Antigen: not known.

What was sequenced were expressed TCRB transcripts, since all of the isolated RNA had been reverse transcribed. The protocol was immunoSEQ multiplex PCR, while the TCRdb copy is restricted to in-frame clones and leaves out a portion. In the table there are some 250,000 clones, approximately 15% of which are singletons. The CDR3 has 17 residues. This sequence was found in a man aged 25 to 40 with type 1 diabetes. This rearrangement joins TRBV12-2 to TRBJ2-1; the D call TRBD2 from the table was never checked on the DNA. TRBV12-2 is described as a pseudogene. The sample comprised naive CD4+ T cells from blood. The DNA of the CDR3 is TGTGCAAGTCGCCCCCGGGCGGAATGGGAGTTTAGCTATGAGCAGTTCTTC. It encodes CASRPRAEWEFSYEQFF.